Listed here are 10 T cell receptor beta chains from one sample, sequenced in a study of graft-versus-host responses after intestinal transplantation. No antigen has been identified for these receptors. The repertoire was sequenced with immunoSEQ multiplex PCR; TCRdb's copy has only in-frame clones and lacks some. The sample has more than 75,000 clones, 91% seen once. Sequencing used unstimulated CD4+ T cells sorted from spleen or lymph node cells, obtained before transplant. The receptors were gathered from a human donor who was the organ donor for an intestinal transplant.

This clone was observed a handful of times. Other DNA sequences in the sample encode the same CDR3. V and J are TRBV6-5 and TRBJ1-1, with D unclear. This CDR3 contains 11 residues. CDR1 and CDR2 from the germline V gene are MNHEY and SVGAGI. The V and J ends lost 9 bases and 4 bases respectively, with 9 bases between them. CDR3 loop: CASGRGTEAFF. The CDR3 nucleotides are TGTGCCAGTGGACGGGGCACTGAAGCTTTCTTT.

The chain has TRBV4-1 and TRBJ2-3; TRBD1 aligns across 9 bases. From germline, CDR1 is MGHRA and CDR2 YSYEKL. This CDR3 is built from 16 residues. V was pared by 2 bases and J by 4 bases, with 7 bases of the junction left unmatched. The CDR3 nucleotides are TGCGCCAGCAGCCAAAGGGGGGGACAGGGACCAGATACGCAGTATTTT. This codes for CASSQRGGQGPDTQYF.

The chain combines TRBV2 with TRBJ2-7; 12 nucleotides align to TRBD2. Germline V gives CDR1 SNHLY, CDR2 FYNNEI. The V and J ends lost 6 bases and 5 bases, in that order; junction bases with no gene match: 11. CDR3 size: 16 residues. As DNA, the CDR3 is TGTGCCAGCAGGAACCCCGGACTAGCGGGAAGTGACGAGCAGTACTTC. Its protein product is CASRNPGLAGSDEQYF.

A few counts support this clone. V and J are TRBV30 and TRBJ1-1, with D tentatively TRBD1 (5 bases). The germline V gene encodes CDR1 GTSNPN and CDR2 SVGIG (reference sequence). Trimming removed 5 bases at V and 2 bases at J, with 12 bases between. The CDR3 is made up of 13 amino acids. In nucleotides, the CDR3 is TGTGCCTGGTCAATAGACAGCAACACTGAAGCTTTCTTT. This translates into CAWSIDSNTEAFF. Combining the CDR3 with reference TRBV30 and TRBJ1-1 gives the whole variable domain SQTIHQWPATLVQPVGSPLSLECTVEGTSNPNLYWYRQAAGRGLQLLFYSVGIGQISSEVPQNLSASRPQDRQFILSSKKLLLSDSGFYLCAWSIDSNTEAFFGQGTRLTVV.

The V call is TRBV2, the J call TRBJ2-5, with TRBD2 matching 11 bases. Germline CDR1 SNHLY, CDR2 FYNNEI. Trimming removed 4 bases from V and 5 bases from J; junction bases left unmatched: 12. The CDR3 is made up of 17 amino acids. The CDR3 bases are TGTGCCAGCAGTGGTGCACTAGCGGGGGCGGGGGGGGAGACCCAGTACTTC. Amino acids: CASSGALAGAGGETQYF.

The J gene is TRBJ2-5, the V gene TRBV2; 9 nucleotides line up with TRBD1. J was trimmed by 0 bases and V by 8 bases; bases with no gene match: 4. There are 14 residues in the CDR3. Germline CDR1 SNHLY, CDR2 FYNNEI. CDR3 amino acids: CASRDRAYQETQYF. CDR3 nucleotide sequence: TGTGCCAGCCGGGACAGGGCTTACCAAGAGACCCAGTACTTC.

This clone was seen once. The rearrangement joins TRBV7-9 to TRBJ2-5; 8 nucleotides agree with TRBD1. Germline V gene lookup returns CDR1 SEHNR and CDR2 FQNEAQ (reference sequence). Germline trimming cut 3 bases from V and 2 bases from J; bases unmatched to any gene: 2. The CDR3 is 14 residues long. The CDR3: CASSLTGAQETQYF. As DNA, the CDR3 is TGTGCCAGCAGCTTGACAGGGGCGCAAGAGACCCAGTACTTC.

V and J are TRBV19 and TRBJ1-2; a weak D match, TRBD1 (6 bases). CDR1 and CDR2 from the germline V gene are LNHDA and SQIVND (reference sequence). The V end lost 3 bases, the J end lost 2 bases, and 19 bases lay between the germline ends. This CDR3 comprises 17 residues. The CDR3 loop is CASSIGPGQGSNYGYTF. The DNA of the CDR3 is TGTGCCAGTAGTATTGGCCCGGGTCAGGGGTCCAACTATGGCTACACCTTC.

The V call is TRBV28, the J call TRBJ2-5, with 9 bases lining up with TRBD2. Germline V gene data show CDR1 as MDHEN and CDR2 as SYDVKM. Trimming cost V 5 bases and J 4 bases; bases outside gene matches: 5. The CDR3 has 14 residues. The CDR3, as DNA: TGTGCCAGCAGTAAGGGCGGGAGGGGAGAGACCCAGTACTTC. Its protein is CASSKGGRGETQYF.

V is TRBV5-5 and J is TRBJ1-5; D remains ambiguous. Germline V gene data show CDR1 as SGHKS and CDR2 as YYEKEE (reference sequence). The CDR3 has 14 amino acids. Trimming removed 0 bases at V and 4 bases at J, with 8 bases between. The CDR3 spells CASSLDGRNQPQHF. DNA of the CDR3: TGTGCCAGCAGCTTGGACGGTCGGAATCAGCCCCAGCATTTT.